These T cell receptor beta chains were read from a single sample in a study of cytomegalovirus exposure and HLA in healthy donors. Only in-frame clones appear in the TCRdb table, and some are missing; sequencing was by immunoSEQ multiplex PCR. The sample consists of some 180,000 clones, roughly 84% of them appearing once. The specimen was PBMCs. All receptors come from a girl less than two years old in good health and CMV-seronegative. CDR3s include the opening cysteine and the closing phenylalanine or tryptophan. A D gene is named only where the DNA matches it firmly. The size field is filled for only some rows; it gives once, few, many or a size class.

TRBV6-1	TRBJ1-2	-	TRBD1	CASSEVGQGFYGYTF	TGTGCCAGCAGTGAAGTGGGACAGGGGTTTTATGGCTACACCTTC
TRBV2	TRBJ2-2	-	-	CASSEQNTGELFF	TGTGCCAGCAGTGAACAAAACACCGGGGAGCTGTTTTTT
TRBV7-6	TRBJ2-1	once	TRBD2	CASSTRTSGSGNEQFF	TGTGCCAGCAGCACCCGGACTAGCGGGAGTGGTAATGAGCAGTTCTTC
TRBV7-6	TRBJ2-7	-	TRBD1	CASSLVGTGLYEQYF	TGTGCCAGCAGCCTGGTGGGGACAGGGTTATACGAGCAGTACTTC
TRBV5-6	TRBJ2-4	-	-	CASSLTGITKNIQYF	TGTGCCAGCAGCTTAACAGGGATAACCAAAAACATTCAGTACTTC
TRBV5-4	TRBJ2-3	-	TRBD1	CASRWDRGRADTQYF	TGTGCCAGCAGGTGGGACAGGGGGCGCGCAGATACGCAGTATTTT
TRBV18	TRBJ2-3	once	TRBD2	CASSPWASGISGSDTQYF	TGTGCCAGCTCACCCTGGGCTAGCGGGATCTCTGGGTCAGATACGCAGTATTTT
TRBV7-9	TRBJ2-7	few	-	CASSLVPPRQGKGYEQYF	TGTGCCAGCAGCTTAGTACCCCCCCGGCAGGGGAAGGGCTACGAGCAGTACTTC
TRBV30	TRBJ1-5	-	-	CAWSVGGSLGPQHF	TGTGCCTGGAGTGTGGGGGGGTCCCTCGGGCCCCAGCATTTT
TRBV6-5	TRBJ2-3	-	-	CANKTASPTDTQYF	TGTGCCAACAAGACAGCCTCACCCACAGATACGCAGTATTTT
TRBV19	TRBJ1-2	-	TRBD1	CASSTGTVYGYTF	TGTGCCAGTTCTACCGGGACAGTCTATGGCTACACCTTC
TRBV5-1	TRBJ1-2	-	-	CASSPSGGARNYGYTF	TGCGCCAGCAGCCCCTCGGGAGGGGCGCGTAACTATGGCTACACCTTC
TRBV2	TRBJ1-5	-	TRBD1	CASSDVSGGDNQPQHF	TGTGCCAGCAGTGACGTCTCAGGGGGTGACAATCAGCCCCAGCATTTT
TRBV12-5	TRBJ2-5	-	TRBD1	CASGLAGGSETQYF	TGTGCTAGTGGTTTGGCAGGGGGCTCAGAGACCCAGTACTTC
TRBV6-1	TRBJ2-3	-	TRBD2	CARPSGRAKDTQYF	TGTGCCAGACCTAGCGGGAGGGCCAAGGATACGCAGTATTTT
TRBV27	TRBJ1-1	-	TRBD1	CASFRDRGRHGAFF	TGTGCCAGCTTCCGGGACAGGGGACGGCACGGAGCTTTCTTT
TRBV13	TRBJ1-2	-	TRBD1	CASSMTGGSGYGYTF	TGTGCCAGCAGCATGACAGGGGGCTCAGGCTATGGCTACACCTTC
TRBV27	TRBJ1-5	-	-	CASSPLPGESGNQPQHF	TGTGCCAGCAGTCCCCTCCCCGGGGAATCGGGCAATCAGCCCCAGCATTTT
TRBV4-2	TRBJ2-2	-	-	CASSQEAGPSPTGELFF	TGTGCCAGCAGCCAAGAAGCAGGGCCTTCCCCAACCGGGGAGCTGTTTTTT
TRBV19	TRBJ2-1	-	TRBD1	CASRPGQAGGREQFF	TGTGCCAGTAGGCCGGGACAGGCCGGCGGGCGGGAGCAGTTCTTC
TRBV7-8	TRBJ2-1	once	-	CASRLTRLDQDEQFF	TGTGCCAGCAGACTTACGCGACTAGACCAGGATGAGCAGTTCTTC
TRBV25-1	TRBJ2-7	once	-	CASSEARGNYEQYF	TGTGCCAGCAGTGAAGCCCGCGGGAACTACGAGCAGTACTTC
TRBV5-4	TRBJ2-1	-	TRBD2	CASSLLAGSSEQFF	TGTGCCAGCAGCTTACTAGCGGGGTCCAGTGAGCAGTTCTTC
TRBV7-9	TRBJ2-7	-	TRBD1	CASSSWAGGINEQYF	TGTGCCAGCAGCTCCTGGGCAGGGGGCATTAACGAGCAGTACTTC
TRBV30	TRBJ2-1	-	TRBD2	CAWRAGEGNEQFF	TGTGCCTGGAGGGCGGGAGAGGGCAATGAGCAGTTCTTC
TRBV30	TRBJ2-1	-	TRBD2	CAWSLRGGPYNEQFF	TGTGCCTGGAGTCTTCGCGGGGGGCCATACAATGAGCAGTTCTTC
TRBV5-5	TRBJ2-5	-	TRBD2	CASSLARGEETQYF	TGTGCCAGCAGCTTGGCCCGGGGGGAAGAGACCCAGTACTTC
TRBV9	TRBJ2-7	-	TRBD1	CASSVGTGGNYEQYF	TGTGCCAGCAGCGTAGGGACAGGGGGGAACTACGAGCAGTACTTC
TRBV18	TRBJ2-1	once	TRBD1	CASSPGRRQGVTSSYNEQFF	TGTGCCAGCTCACCGGGAAGGAGACAGGGGGTGACTAGCTCCTACAATGAGCAGTTCTTC
TRBV7-9	TRBJ2-6	-	TRBD1	CASSLGDSPGANVLTF	TGTGCCAGCAGCTTGGGGGACAGCCCGGGGGCCAACGTCCTGACTTTC
TRBV5-1	TRBJ2-2	once	TRBD2	CASSLEGLAGTGELFF	TGCGCCAGCAGCCTGGAGGGACTAGCGGGTACCGGGGAGCTGTTTTTT
TRBV4-3	TRBJ2-7	-	TRBD1	CASSQDAGTGRPSYEQYF	TGCGCCAGCAGCCAAGACGCGGGGACAGGAAGGCCCTCCTACGAGCAGTACTTC
TRBV7-8	TRBJ1-2	-	TRBD1	CASSLEGRGRGGYTF	TGTGCCAGCAGCTTAGAGGGCAGGGGGAGAGGTGGCTACACCTTC
TRBV23-1	TRBJ2-3	-	-	CANPTRRTCTDTQYF	TGCGCCAACCCAACTAGGCGGACCTGCACAGATACGCAGTATTTT
TRBV5-1	TRBJ2-3	-	-	CASSLARAGTSTDTQYF	TGCGCCAGCAGCTTGGCCAGGGCAGGCACTAGCACAGATACGCAGTATTTT
TRBV30	TRBJ1-2	-	TRBD1	CAWADRGGDGYTF	TGTGCCTGGGCGGACAGGGGTGGCGATGGCTACACCTTC
TRBV7-2	TRBJ2-5	-	TRBD2	CASSRPSGRYQETQYF	TGTGCCAGCAGCCGACCTAGCGGGAGGTACCAAGAGACCCAGTACTTC
TRBV18	TRBJ2-7	-	TRBD2	CASSITGTRIYEQYF	TGTGCCAGCTCAATAACCGGGACTAGAATTTACGAGCAGTACTTC
TRBV7-2	TRBJ1-5	-	-	CASSLSGYSNQPQHF	TGTGCCAGCAGCCTATCCGGGTATAGTAATCAGCCCCAGCATTTT
TRBV7-2	TRBJ1-2	-	TRBD1	CASSLRQGKNYGYTF	TGTGCCAGCAGCTTAAGACAGGGGAAAAACTATGGCTACACCTTC
TRBV2	TRBJ2-5	once	TRBD1	CASSLTGGGETQYF	TGTGCCAGCAGCCTGACAGGGGGCGGAGAGACCCAGTACTTC
TRBV6-5	TRBJ2-5	-	TRBD2	CASRLAGEETQYF	TGTGCCAGCCGACTAGCGGGGGAAGAGACCCAGTACTTC
TRBV27	TRBJ1-5	few	-	CASSLAGTTRPHQPQHF	TGTGCCAGCAGTTTAGCCGGGACAACCAGGCCGCATCAGCCCCAGCATTTT
TRBV11-2	TRBJ1-2	-	-	CASSPAGSGYGYTF	TGTGCCAGCAGCCCGGCGGGATCCGGCTATGGCTACACCTTC
TRBV27	TRBJ2-1	-	TRBD2	CASSLSGGRGQFF	TGTGCCAGCAGTTTGAGCGGCGGGAGGGGGCAGTTCTTC
TRBV27	TRBJ1-6	-	TRBD1	CASSLWDRGSPLHF	TGTGCCAGCAGTTTATGGGACAGGGGTTCACCCCTCCACTTT